Below, 20 T cell receptor beta chains from the same sample are listed, as sequenced in a study of blood T cell repertoires in COVID-19. Using immunoSEQ multiplex PCR, the repertoire was profiled, and TCRdb retains in-frame clones only, with some absent. This sample has some 150,000 clones, with about 80% found just once. Specimen: PBMCs or T cells enriched from blood (not recorded which). The receptors stem from a woman aged 18-29 years who had been exposed to COVID-19.

V and J are TRBV3-1 (or the pseudogene TRBV3-2) and TRBJ2-2; maybe TRBD2 (5 bases). The CDR3 has 14 amino acids. Germline loops: CDR1 LGHDT, CDR2 YNNKEL (reference sequence). The V end lost 4 bases, the J end lost 5 bases, and 11 bases lay between the germline ends. The CDR3: CASSREGRTGELFF. The CDR3 DNA is TGTGCCAGCAGCCGAGAGGGCCGAACCGGGGAGCTGTTTTTT.

Concerning this clone itself: The same CDR3 is also encoded by other DNA sequences in this sample. The chain has TRBV18 and TRBJ2-2; 8 bases are shared with TRBD1. CDR3 length equals 16 residues. Germline V gene lookup returns CDR1 KGHSH and CDR2 LQKENI. Trimming at V came to 6 bases and at J to 5 bases, leaving 11 bases not matched to a gene. The CDR3 reads CASSPRAGGETGELFF. The CDR3 DNA reads as TGTGCCAGCTCCCCAAGGGCAGGGGGCGAGACCGGGGAGCTGTTTTTT.

This chain links TRBV30 with TRBJ2-3, with unresolved D. CDR3 length: 10 amino acids. The germline V gene has CDR1 GTSNPN and CDR2 SVGIG (reference sequence). Trimming took off 7 bases at V and 3 bases at J, with 5 bases between the two ends. Here the CDR3 reads CALMTDTQYF. The CDR3, as DNA: TGTGCCTTAATGACAGATACGCAGTATTTT. The full variable domain, with the rest looked up from reference TRBV30 and TRBJ2-3, is SQTIHQWPATLVQPVGSPLSLECTVEGTSNPNLYWYRQAAGRGLQLLFYSVGIGQISSEVPQNLSASRPQDRQFILSSKKLLLSDSGFYLCALMTDTQYFGPGTRLTVL.

The chain carries TRBV18 and TRBJ1-1; D ambiguous. The length of the CDR3 is 13 residues. Per germline, CDR1 KGHSH and CDR2 LQKENI. Trimming left V 2 bases short and J 5 bases short, with 9 bases between. CDR3 sequence: CASSPAGWTEAFF. The CDR3 nucleotides read TGTGCCAGCTCACCAGCAGGATGGACTGAAGCTTTCTTT.

The genes are TRBV30 and TRBJ2-3, with 7 bases identical to TRBD1. Germline values: CDR1 GTSNPN, CDR2 SVGIG (reference sequence). This CDR3 is built from 17 residues. Unmatched junction bases numbered 17, after V lost 4 bases and J lost 4 bases. This CDR3 reads CAWNREYRGSSADTQYF. The CDR3 DNA is TGTGCCTGGAACCGCGAGTACAGGGGAAGTAGTGCAGATACGCAGTATTTT.

The chain joins TRBV4-1 to TRBJ1-1; unclear D gene. V lost 1 base and J 1 base, leaving 16 bases between the germline ends. CDR1 is MGHRA, CDR2 YSYEKL, per germline. This CDR3 is 17 amino acids long. CDR3 residues: CASSQGVISGRNTEAFF. The CDR3 coding sequence is TGCGCCAGCAGCCAAGGGGTCATCAGCGGGAGGAACACTGAAGCTTTCTTT.

The CDR3 nucleotides read TGCAGCGTTGAAGACCGGGACACCTTGGAGCAGTACTTC. This sequence encodes CSVEDRDTLEQYF. The chain links TRBV29-1 to TRBJ2-7; tentative D call: TRBD1 (6 bases). Germline V CDR1 and CDR2: SQVTM, ANQGSEA. The ends were cut back, 0 bases at V and 7 bases at J, with 13 bases in the middle. The CDR3 sequence is 13 residues long.

The V and J genes are TRBV19 and TRBJ2-5, with D tentatively TRBD2 (5 bases). The V gene lost 3 bases and the J gene lost 5 bases, with 16 bases spanning the gap. CDR3 length: 15 residues. Germline assignment: CDR1 LNHDA and CDR2 SQIVND (reference sequence). The CDR3 DNA is TGTGCCAGTAGTATTTCGGGTGGGAGTCGGGAGACCCAGTACTTC. As protein: CASSISGGSRETQYF.

The V and J genes are TRBV18 and TRBJ2-7; the D gene is possibly TRBD1 (5 bases). CDR1 and CDR2 from the germline V gene are KGHSH and LQKENI. Trimming took 3 bases from V and 5 from J, leaving 5 bases between them. The CDR3 runs 11 residues. CDR3 nucleotides: TGTGCCAGCTCACCGGGGCACGAGCAGTACTTC. It specifies CASSPGHEQYF.

This clone was observed a single time. The genes are TRBV11-2 and TRBJ2-4, with 10 bases matching TRBD2. The J segment lost 9 bases and the V segment lost 4 bases, leaving 3 bases of the junction unmatched. This CDR3 has 13 amino acids. Germline CDR1 SGHAT, CDR2 FQNNGV. The CDR3 bases are TGTGCCAGCAGCTCGGGACTAGCGATCATTCAGTACTTC. As protein: CASSSGLAIIQYF.

This chain connects TRBV15 to TRBJ1-1; 7 nucleotides align to TRBD1. Germline CDR1 LNHNV, CDR2 YYDKDF (reference sequence). The CDR3 sequence is 13 residues long. J was trimmed by 1 base and V by 7 bases; bases with no gene match: 3. The CDR3 DNA reads TGTGCCACCAAGGGACAGACGAACACTGAAGCTTTCTTT. It translates to CATKGQTNTEAFF.

The rearrangement joins TRBV5-6 to TRBJ1-4, with 10 bases fitting TRBD1. The CDR3 totals 15 residues. Germline CDR1 reads SGHDT; CDR2 reads YYEEEE. V gave up 4 bases and J gave up 7 bases; unmatched junction bases: 7. The CDR3 here is CASSLQTGGVEKLFF. CDR3 nucleotides: TGTGCCAGCAGCCTTCAGACAGGGGGCGTTGAAAAACTGTTTTTT.

The chain links TRBV4-3 to TRBJ2-3; D remains ambiguous. V lost 0 bases, J lost 5 bases, and 15 bases lay in between. The germline CDR1 and CDR2 sequences are LGHNA and YSLEER. The CDR3 runs to 16 residues. The CDR3 reads CASSQDLSGRLDTQYF. CDR3 DNA: TGCGCCAGCAGCCAAGATCTGAGTGGGCGCTTAGATACGCAGTATTTT.

V is TRBV5-1 and J is TRBJ2-3; no reliable D call. V lost 1 base, J lost 2 bases, and 11 bases lay in between. The CDR3 length is 15 residues. CDR1 SGHRS and CDR2 YFSETQ come from the germline V gene. The CDR3 region has the DNA TGCGCCAGCAGCTTGTCATCGCCAGACACAGATACGCAGTATTTT. It is translated as CASSLSSPDTDTQYF.

This clone occurred a few times. V is TRBV18 and J is TRBJ2-1; 9 bases fit TRBD2. V was pared by 2 bases and J by 3 bases, with 2 bases of the junction left unmatched. CDR3 size: 15 residues. Germline V gives CDR1 KGHSH, CDR2 LQKENI. The chain's CDR3 is CASSPRTSDYNEQFF. The CDR3 DNA reads TGTGCCAGCTCACCAAGGACTAGCGACTACAATGAGCAGTTCTTC.

This clone was picked up a small number of times. The chain links TRBV20-1 to TRBJ1-2; 10 bases match TRBD1. Germline V gives CDR1 DFQATT, CDR2 SNEGSKA (reference sequence). This CDR3 contains 14 residues. With 3 bases clipped from V and 4 bases from J, the junction kept 5 bases outside the gene matches. CDR3 sequence (DNA): TGCAGTGCTAGTGAGGACAGGGGGTCCTATGGCTACACCTTC. It specifies CSASEDRGSYGYTF.

This CDR3 is CASSVGAGTGGTGELFF. As DNA, the CDR3 is TGTGCCAGCAGCGTAGGCGCCGGGACAGGGGGCACCGGGGAGCTGTTTTTT. The chain couples TRBV9 to TRBJ2-2, with 11 bases aligning to TRBD1. J lost 4 bases, V lost 0 bases, and 5 bases had no gene match. Germline CDR1 SGDLS, CDR2 YYNGEE. The CDR3 totals 17 residues.

This rearrangement joins TRBV7-2 to TRBJ1-2, with a possible D match to TRBD1 (6 bases). Between the trimmed V and J ends, which lost 6 bases and 7 bases, there was a span of 24 bases. The CDR3 has 16 amino acids. Looked up from germline, CDR1 is SGHTA and CDR2 is FQGNSA. The CDR3 is CASSRDRTIQTGGYTF. DNA of the CDR3: TGTGCCAGCAGTCGCGACAGGACAATCCAAACTGGTGGCTACACCTTC. The complete variable domain, with remaining parts taken from reference TRBV7-2 and TRBJ1-2, reads GAGVSQSPSNKVTEKGKDVELRCDPISGHTALYWYRQSLGQGLEFLIYFQGNSAPDKSGLPSDRFSAERTGGSVSTLTIQRTQQEDSAVYLCASSRDRTIQTGGYTFGSGTRLTVV.

V and J are TRBV3-1 (or the pseudogene TRBV3-2) and TRBJ1-6; D gene uncertain. Trimming shortened V by 4 bases and J by 8 bases, and 9 bases separated the two germline ends. The CDR3 totals 13 residues. Per the germline V gene, CDR1 is LGHDT and CDR2 is YNNKEL (reference sequence). CDR3 residues: CASSPAGDSPLHF. CDR3 DNA sequence: TGTGCCAGCAGCCCGGCAGGCGATTCACCCCTCCACTTT.

CDR3 protein: CASSFVTGHQPQHF. The CDR3 DNA is TGTGCCAGCAGTTTCGTAACAGGGCATCAGCCCCAGCATTTT. The J gene is TRBJ1-5, the V gene TRBV27; tentatively, D is TRBD1 (6 bases). Germline CDR1 MNHEY, CDR2 SMNVEV (reference sequence). This CDR3 spans 14 amino acids. V was shortened by 3 bases and J by 5 bases, with 11 bases between the two germline ends.